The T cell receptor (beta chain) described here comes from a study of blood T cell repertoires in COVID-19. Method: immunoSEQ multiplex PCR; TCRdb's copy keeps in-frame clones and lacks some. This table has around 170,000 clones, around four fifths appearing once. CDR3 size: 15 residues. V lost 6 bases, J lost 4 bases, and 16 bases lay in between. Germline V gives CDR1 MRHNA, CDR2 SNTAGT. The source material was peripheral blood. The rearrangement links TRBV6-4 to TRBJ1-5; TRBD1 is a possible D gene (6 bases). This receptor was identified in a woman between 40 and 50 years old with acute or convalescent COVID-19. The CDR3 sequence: CASRAGAGENQPQHF. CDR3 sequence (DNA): TGTGCCAGCAGGGCCGGGGCAGGGGAAAATCAGCCCCAGCATTTT.